This T cell receptor (beta chain) was observed in a study of prognosis after radiotherapy for stage I lung cancer. Genomic DNA was the source, and TCR beta CDR3 was amplified from it by two-round multiplex PCR. TRBV and TRBJ genes each had their own specific primers in first-round PCR. TCRdb called the multiplex PCR reads again in MiXCR, with one record for every CDR3 protein. Of about 30,000 distinct CDR3 sequences listed, over 45% are singletons. This clonotype was counted at least ten times. This CDR3 region has 15 residues. Germline V gene sequence: CDR1 ENHRY, CDR2 SYGVKD. Trimming stripped 2 bases from V and 4 bases from J, with 14 bases between.

This specimen consisted of PBMCs, obtained before or after stereotactic body radiation therapy (not recorded which). V gene TRBV10-3 combines with J gene TRBJ1-2; D gene ambiguous. This sequence was found in a donor aged 50 or older with non-small cell lung cancer. The CDR3 region has the DNA TGTGCCATCAGTGAGAGTAAACCTGAAGTCTATGGCTACACCTTC. This translates into CAISESKPEVYGYTF.